These 6 T cell receptor beta chains originate from one sample sequenced in a study of CD8 T cells in Susac syndrome. RNA was extracted with the RNeasy kit, and a quantity of about 0.45 to 1 ug was reverse transcribed using random hexamers. One entry per CDR3 protein, called by TCRdb with MiXCR from the immunoSEQ multiplex PCR reads. There are some 120,000 distinct CDR3 sequences in the sample; about 93% occur only once, and 0.24% lies in the top ten. The sample was CD8+ T cells from PBMCs. These receptor sequences come from a human donor with multiple sclerosis.

V is TRBV5-6 and J is TRBJ1-2; D gene ambiguous. The CDR3 extends over 13 amino acids. Trimming stripped 3 bases from V and 8 bases from J, with 14 bases between. Germline V lookup: CDR1 SGHDT, CDR2 YYEEEE. CDR3 nucleotides: TGTGCCAGCAGCTCGGTTTATGTTTGGGGCTACACCTTC. Residues: CASSSVYVWGYTF.

The V and J genes are TRBV20-1 and TRBJ2-5; tentative D call: TRBD2 (5 bases). CDR3 length: 13 residues. V dropped 6 bases and J dropped 5 bases, with 16 bases sitting between them. CDR1 is DFQATT, CDR2 SNEGSKA, per germline (reference sequence). CDR3 loop: CSAPAGIRETQYF. The DNA for the CDR3 is TGCAGTGCCCCTGCCGGGATTAGGGAGACCCAGTACTTC.

This clonotype was observed once. The chain combines TRBV24-1 with TRBJ1-2, with D possibly matching TRBD1 (5 bases). V was clipped by 7 bases and J by 6 bases, with 20 bases between them. The CDR3 has 15 amino acids. Looked up from germline, CDR1 is KGHDR and CDR2 is SFDVKD. In DNA, the CDR3 is TGTGCCACCAGCCCCTCAGGGCTTCGATCACATGGCTACACCTTC. This sequence encodes CATSPSGLRSHGYTF.

The chain employs TRBV6-1 and TRBJ1-5; D perhaps matches TRBD1 (5 bases). The CDR3 is 15 residues long. V gave up 2 bases and J gave up 8 bases, with 16 bases separating them. The germline V gene has CDR1 MNHNS and CDR2 SASEGT. CDR3 nucleotides: TGTGCCAGCAGTGAAAAGGTGGGGGTCGTTGAGCCCCAGCATTTT. This sequence encodes CASSEKVGVVEPQHF.

The rearrangement links TRBV7-9 to TRBJ2-7; maybe TRBD1 (5 bases). CDR3 length: 14 residues. With 5 bases removed from V and 2 bases from J, the gap between germline ends came to 13 bases. Germline CDR1 reads SEHNR; CDR2 reads FQNEAQ (reference sequence). CDR3 nucleotides: TGTGCCAGCAGCCCCCCCCCGACAGCCTACGAGCAGTACTTC. Its protein is CASSPPPTAYEQYF.

The V and J genes are TRBV19 and TRBJ1-5, with D unresolved. The CDR3 length is 15 residues. CDR1 LNHDA and CDR2 SQIVND come from the germline V gene (reference sequence). V was trimmed by 4 bases and J by 0 bases, leaving 10 bases between them. CDR3 nucleotides: TGTGCCAGTAGTAACACAGCTTATAGCAATCAGCCCCAGCATTTT. Its protein product is CASSNTAYSNQPQHF.